These 15 T cell receptor beta chains were all obtained from the same sample, sequenced in a study of T-cell memory formation after mild COVID-19. TCRdb analysed the 5' RACE reads with MiXCR anew, one entry per CDR3 protein. The sample yields 190,000 or so distinct CDR3 sequences, around 21% seen once. The source material was PBMCs or a T cell subset sorted from them (not recorded which). Receptor source: an adult woman who had mild COVID-19 (a few samples of this study predate the infection). Cell type and time point are not known.

The table lists this clonotype with a few counts. The chain links TRBV7-8 to TRBJ1-2, with D hard to call. V was clipped by 2 bases and J by 8 bases, with 6 bases between them. This CDR3 is 11 amino acids long. Germline V gives CDR1 SGHVS, CDR2 FQNEAQ. In DNA, the CDR3 is TGTGCCAGCAGCTTAAGGGAAGGCTACACCTTC. It codes for CASSLREGYTF.

This clonotype was found a few times. The chain has TRBV27 and TRBJ2-1; 13 nucleotides agree with TRBD2. CDR1 and CDR2 from the germline V gene are MNHEY and SMNVEV (reference sequence). This CDR3 spans 15 amino acids. The V and J ends lost 4 bases and 6 bases, in that order; junction bases with no gene match: 3. The CDR3 DNA is TGTGCCAGCAGTTCAGGACTAGCGGGAGTCAATGAGCAGTTCTTC. Translated: CASSSGLAGVNEQFF.

This clonotype was counted between two and nine times. This chain links TRBV25-1 with TRBJ1-1; unclear D gene. The germline CDR1 and CDR2 sequences are MGHDK and SYGVNS. The CDR3 extends over 10 amino acids. The germline V and J ends were trimmed by 6 bases and 6 bases, with 5 bases remaining between them. The CDR3 region has the DNA TGTGCCAGCAGAGGGCCTGAAGCTTTCTTT. Protein product: CASRGPEAFF.

This clonotype was observed a few times. J is TRBJ1-1 and V is TRBV15, with D unclear. Germline CDR1 LNHNV, CDR2 YYDKDF (reference sequence). The CDR3 covers 12 residues. V was trimmed by 1 base and J by 2 bases, leaving 2 bases between them. Written as DNA, the CDR3 is TGTGCCACCAGCAGAGCCAACACTGAAGCTTTCTTT. Encoded protein: CATSRANTEAFF. The full variable domain, completed using reference TRBV15 and TRBJ1-1, is DAMVIQNPRYQVTQFGKPVTLSCSQTLNHNVMYWYQQKSSQAPKLLFHYYDKDFNNEADTPDNFQSRRPNTSFCFLDIRSPGLGDTAMYLCATSRANTEAFFGQGTRLTVV.

This clonotype was picked up a small number of times. This rearrangement joins TRBV4-2 to TRBJ2-2; no reliable D call. Per the germline V gene, CDR1 is LGHNA and CDR2 is YNFKEQ. The CDR3 covers 13 residues. V was cut by 8 bases and J by 1 base, with 8 bases left in between. This CDR3 reads CASVARNTGELFF. DNA of the CDR3: TGTGCCAGCGTGGCACGGAACACCGGGGAGCTGTTTTTT.

This clonotype was seen a handful of times. The chain joins TRBV7-9 to TRBJ1-5, with D maybe TRBD1 (6 bases). Germline V lookup: CDR1 SEHNR, CDR2 FQNEAQ (reference sequence). V gave up 5 bases and J gave up 4 bases, with 12 bases separating them. This CDR3 comprises 14 residues. This chain's CDR3 is CASSPIDRNQPQHF. The CDR3 nucleotides are TGTGCCAGCAGCCCTATAGACAGGAATCAGCCCCAGCATTTT.

In this sample, this clonotype turned up a few times. The J gene is TRBJ1-2, the V gene TRBV12-3 or TRBV12-4; 7 positions agree with TRBD1. The V gene end was trimmed by 7 bases and the J gene end by 2 bases; junction bases not matched to a gene: 16. The CDR3 is 17 residues long. As DNA, the CDR3 is TGTGCCAGCAAAAAACTCGGGACAGATCCTGGGAACTATGGCTACACCTTC. This encodes CASKKLGTDPGNYGYTF.

The V call is TRBV7-9, the J call TRBJ2-7, with 8 bases aligning to TRBD1. Germline V gene sequence: CDR1 SEHNR, CDR2 FQNEAQ (reference sequence). The CDR3 extends over 15 amino acids. The V gene end was trimmed by 0 bases and the J gene end by 2 bases; junction bases not matched to a gene: 3. CDR3: CASSLARGPTYEQYF. DNA for the CDR3: TGTGCCAGCAGCTTAGCCAGGGGGCCTACCTACGAGCAGTACTTC.

The chain links TRBV7-9 to TRBJ2-2; no clear D. The V gene's germline CDR1 is SEHNR and CDR2 FQNEAQ (reference sequence). This CDR3 contains 15 residues. V lost 3 bases to trimming and J lost 7 bases, with 15 bases between them. CDR3: CASSFITPGVGELFF. The CDR3 coding sequence is TGTGCCAGCAGCTTCATAACCCCTGGGGTCGGGGAGCTGTTTTTT.

This clonotype was seen a handful of times. J is TRBJ2-1 and V is TRBV15; D is undetermined. Per germline, CDR1 LNHNV and CDR2 YYDKDF (reference sequence). The germline V and J ends were trimmed by 0 bases and 6 bases, with 12 bases remaining between them. This CDR3 has 15 residues. Here the CDR3 reads CATSREPTMGNEQFF. The CDR3 DNA reads TGTGCCACCAGCAGAGAACCCACGATGGGCAATGAGCAGTTCTTC.

This clonotype was counted only a few times. The rearrangement joins TRBV9 to TRBJ1-1; no firm D call. V was shortened by 0 bases and J by 2 bases, with 5 bases between the two germline ends. CDR3 length equals 13 residues. Germline values: CDR1 SGDLS, CDR2 YYNGEE. CDR3 sequence (DNA): TGTGCCAGCAGCGTAGGGAAAAACACTGAAGCTTTCTTT. Its translation: CASSVGKNTEAFF.

The chain is built from TRBV6-5 and TRBJ2-1; D uncertain. The CDR3 has 14 amino acids. CDR1 MNHEY and CDR2 SVGAGI come from the germline V gene. V dropped 2 bases and J dropped 2 bases, with 7 bases sitting between them. CDR3 sequence reads: CASSYGTPYNEQFF. CDR3 DNA sequence: TGTGCCAGCAGTTACGGCACACCCTACAATGAGCAGTTCTTC.

The chain carries TRBV7-9 and TRBJ2-2; 12 bases fit TRBD2. Looked up from germline, CDR1 is SEHNR and CDR2 is FQNEAQ (reference sequence). V was clipped by 5 bases and J by 5 bases; unmatched bases: 12. There are 18 residues in the CDR3. DNA for the CDR3: TGTGCCAGCAGCCCTCGTTCTAGCGGGAGGGCGGATACCGGGGAGCTGTTTTTT. It encodes CASSPRSSGRADTGELFF.

This clonotype was seen only a few times. The chain employs TRBV12-3 or TRBV12-4 and TRBJ2-7, with 8 bases matching TRBD1. The CDR3 is made up of 15 amino acids. V gave up 4 bases and J gave up 3 bases; unmatched junction bases: 8. The CDR3 here is CASSSEDRVLYEQYF. CDR3 sequence (DNA): TGTGCCAGCAGTTCCGAGGACAGGGTCCTCTACGAGCAGTACTTC.

This clonotype was counted a few times. The chain joins TRBV28 to TRBJ2-7; no firm D call. Deletions cut 4 bases from V and 1 base from J, with 14 bases between. In germline, CDR1 is MDHEN, CDR2 SYDVKM. The CDR3 runs 15 residues. CDR3 residues: CASSSYLERSYEQYF. The DNA for the CDR3 is TGTGCCAGCAGTTCCTACCTGGAAAGGTCCTACGAGCAGTACTTC.